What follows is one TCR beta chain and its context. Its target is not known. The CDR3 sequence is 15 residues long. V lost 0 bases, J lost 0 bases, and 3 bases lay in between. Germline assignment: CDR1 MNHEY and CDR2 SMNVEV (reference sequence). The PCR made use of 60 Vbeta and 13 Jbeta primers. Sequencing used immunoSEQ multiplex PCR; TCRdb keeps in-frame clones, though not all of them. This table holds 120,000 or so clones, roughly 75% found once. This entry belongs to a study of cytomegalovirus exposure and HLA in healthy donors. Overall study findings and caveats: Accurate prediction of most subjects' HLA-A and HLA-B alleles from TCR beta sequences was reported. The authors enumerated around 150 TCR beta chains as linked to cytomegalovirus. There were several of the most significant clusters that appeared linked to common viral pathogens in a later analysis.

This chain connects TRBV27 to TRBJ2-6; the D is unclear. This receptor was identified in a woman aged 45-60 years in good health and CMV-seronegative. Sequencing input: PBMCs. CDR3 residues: CASSLSLSGANVLTF. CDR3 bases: TGTGCCAGCAGTTTATCTCTCTCTGGGGCCAACGTCCTGACTTTC.